This T cell receptor (beta chain) was profiled in a study of CD4 T cells in relation to SARS-CoV-2 and coronaviruses. Study information: After less than eleven days of antigen culture, PBMC TCR beta CDR3s were sequenced. Crossreactive spike epitopes shared across donors were mapped to their HLA restriction.

Remarks on this clone: What it binds is not known.

The unexposed donors gave CD4+ T cells in about 2011-2019, prior to COVID-19. CD4+ T cells were isolated from the cells after about ten days of culture. Method: immunoSEQ multiplex PCR; TCRdb's copy keeps in-frame clones and lacks some. The sample lists 25,000 to 30,000 clones, 74% seen once, with 20% to 25% in the top ten. This clonotype was obtained from a human donor in good health. The sequencing input was CD4+ T cells from PBMCs, cultured in vitro.

CDR3 nucleotide sequence: TGTGCCAGCAGCGTACTCGGGGAGCTCAATGAGCAGTTCTTC. Protein: CASSVLGELNEQFF. This chain joins TRBV9 and TRBJ2-1, with D possibly being TRBD2 (5 bases). With 1 base removed from V and 6 bases from J, the gap between germline ends came to 11 bases. Germline CDR1 SGDLS, CDR2 YYNGEE. The CDR3 runs to 14 residues.